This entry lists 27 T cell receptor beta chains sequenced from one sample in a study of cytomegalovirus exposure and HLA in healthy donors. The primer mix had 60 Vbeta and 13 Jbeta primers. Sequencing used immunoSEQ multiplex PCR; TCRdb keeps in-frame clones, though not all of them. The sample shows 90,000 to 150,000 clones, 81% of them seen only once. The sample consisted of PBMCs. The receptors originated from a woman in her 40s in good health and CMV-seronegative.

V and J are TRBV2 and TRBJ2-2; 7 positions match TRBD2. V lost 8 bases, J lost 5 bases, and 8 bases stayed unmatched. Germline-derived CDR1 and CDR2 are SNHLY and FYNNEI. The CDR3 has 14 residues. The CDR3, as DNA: TGTGCCAGCGGTGGCGGGAGATCGACCGGGGAGCTGTTTTTT. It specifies CASGGGRSTGELFF.

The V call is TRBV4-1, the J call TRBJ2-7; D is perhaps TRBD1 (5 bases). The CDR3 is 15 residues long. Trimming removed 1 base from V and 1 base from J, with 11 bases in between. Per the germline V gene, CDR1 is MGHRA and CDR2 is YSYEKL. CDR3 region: CASSQAPTGSYEQYF. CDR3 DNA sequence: TGCGCCAGCAGCCAAGCACCAACAGGTTCCTACGAGCAGTACTTC.

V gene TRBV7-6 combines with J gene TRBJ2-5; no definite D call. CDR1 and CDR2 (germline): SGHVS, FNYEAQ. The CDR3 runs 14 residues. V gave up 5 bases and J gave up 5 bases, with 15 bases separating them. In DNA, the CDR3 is TGTGCCAGCAGCCTAAACCTCCTAGAGGAGACCCAGTACTTC. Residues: CASSLNLLEETQYF.

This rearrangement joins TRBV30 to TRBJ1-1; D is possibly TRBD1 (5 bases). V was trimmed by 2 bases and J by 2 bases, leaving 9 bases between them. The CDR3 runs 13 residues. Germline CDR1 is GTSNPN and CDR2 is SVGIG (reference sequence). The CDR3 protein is CAWSRDLNTEAFF. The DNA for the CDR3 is TGTGCCTGGAGTCGGGACTTAAACACTGAAGCTTTCTTT.

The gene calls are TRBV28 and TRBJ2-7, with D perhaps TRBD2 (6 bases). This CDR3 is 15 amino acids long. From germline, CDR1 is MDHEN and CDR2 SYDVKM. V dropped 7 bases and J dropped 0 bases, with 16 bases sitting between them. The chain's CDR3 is CASTLVGGGSYEQYF. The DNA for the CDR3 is TGTGCCAGCACTCTTGTTGGGGGAGGCTCCTACGAGCAGTACTTC.

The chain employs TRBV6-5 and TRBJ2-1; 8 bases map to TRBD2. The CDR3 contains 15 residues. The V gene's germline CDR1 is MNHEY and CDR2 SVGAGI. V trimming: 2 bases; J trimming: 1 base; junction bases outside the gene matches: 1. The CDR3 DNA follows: TGTGCCAGCAGTTACACTAGCGGTTCCTACAATGAGCAGTTCTTC. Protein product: CASSYTSGSYNEQFF.

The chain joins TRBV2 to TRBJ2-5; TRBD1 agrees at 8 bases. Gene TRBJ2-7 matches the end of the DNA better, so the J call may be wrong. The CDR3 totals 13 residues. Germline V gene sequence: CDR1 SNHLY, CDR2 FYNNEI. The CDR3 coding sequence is TGTGCCAGCGGAGGGACAGGACGATACGAGCAGTACTTC. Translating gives CASGGTGRYEQYF.

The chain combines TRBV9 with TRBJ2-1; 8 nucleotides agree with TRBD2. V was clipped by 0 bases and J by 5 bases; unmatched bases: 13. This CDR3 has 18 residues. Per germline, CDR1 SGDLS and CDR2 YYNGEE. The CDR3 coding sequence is TGTGCCAGCAGCGTAGAGGGGATGGAACTAGCGGCTAACAATGAGCAGTTCTTC. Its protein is CASSVEGMELAANNEQFF. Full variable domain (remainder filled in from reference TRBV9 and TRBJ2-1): DSGVTQTPKHLITATGQRVTLRCSPRSGDLSVYWYQQSLDQGLQFLIQYYNGEERAKGNILERFSAQQFPDLHSELNLSSLELGDSALYFCASSVEGMELAANNEQFFGPGTRLTVL.

The CDR3 nucleotides are TGCAGCACCGGAAATGGGGCCTACGAGCAGTACTTC. Protein product: CSTGNGAYEQYF. The genes are TRBV29-1 and TRBJ2-5; no clear D. The end of the DNA aligns better with TRBJ2-7, so the J call may be wrong. This CDR3 spans 12 amino acids. Germline CDR1 SQVTM, CDR2 ANQGSEA.

In DNA, the CDR3 is TGTGCCAGCCGTATTGTAGAGACAGGAATGATGGGCTACACCTTC. It specifies CASRIVETGMMGYTF. The chain joins TRBV6-1 to TRBJ1-2; tentative D call: TRBD1 (6 bases). Trimming removed 8 bases at V and 8 bases at J, with 24 bases between. The germline V gene has CDR1 MNHNS and CDR2 SASEGT. The CDR3 loop spans 15 amino acids.

The DNA for the CDR3 is TGTGCCAGCATTAGTAGGGACAGTGCCTACGAGCAGTACTTC. It specifies CASISRDSAYEQYF. J is TRBJ2-7 and V is TRBV28; the match to TRBD1 covers 7 bases. The CDR3 is made up of 14 amino acids. The germline V gene encodes CDR1 MDHEN and CDR2 SYDVKM. Trimming removed 7 bases from V and 2 bases from J; junction bases left unmatched: 8.

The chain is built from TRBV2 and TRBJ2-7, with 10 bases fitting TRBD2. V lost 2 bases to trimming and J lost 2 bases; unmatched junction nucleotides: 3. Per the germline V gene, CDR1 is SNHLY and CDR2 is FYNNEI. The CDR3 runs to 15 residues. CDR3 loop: CASSESSGGTYEQYF. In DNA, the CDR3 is TGTGCCAGCAGTGAATCTAGCGGGGGCACCTACGAGCAGTACTTC.

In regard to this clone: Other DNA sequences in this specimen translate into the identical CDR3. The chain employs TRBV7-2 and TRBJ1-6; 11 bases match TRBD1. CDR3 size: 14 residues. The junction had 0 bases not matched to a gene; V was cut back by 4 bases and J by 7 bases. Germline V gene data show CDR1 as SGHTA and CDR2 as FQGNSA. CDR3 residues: CASSWTGGNSPLHF. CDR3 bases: TGTGCCAGCAGCTGGACAGGGGGCAATTCACCCCTCCACTTT.

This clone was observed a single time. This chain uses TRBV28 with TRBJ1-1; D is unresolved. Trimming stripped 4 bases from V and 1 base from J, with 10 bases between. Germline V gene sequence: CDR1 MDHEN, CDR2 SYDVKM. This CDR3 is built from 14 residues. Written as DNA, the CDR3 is TGTGCCAGCAGTTCCCCGCGGCAGAACACTGAAGCTTTCTTT. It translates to CASSSPRQNTEAFF.

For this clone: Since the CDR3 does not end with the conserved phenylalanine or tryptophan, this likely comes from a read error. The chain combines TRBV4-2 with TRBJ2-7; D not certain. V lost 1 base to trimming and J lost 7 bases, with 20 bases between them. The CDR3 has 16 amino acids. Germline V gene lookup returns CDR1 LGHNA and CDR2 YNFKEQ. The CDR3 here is CASSQVFSQRVWEQYL. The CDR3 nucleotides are TGTGCCAGCAGCCAAGTCTTCTCCCAGCGAGTGTGGGAGCAGTACCTC.

CDR3 in amino acids: CATSRGGTAGTPEAFF. The CDR3 nucleotides read TGTGCCACCAGCAGAGGAGGGACGGCGGGGACCCCTGAAGCTTTCTTT. This chain joins TRBV15 and TRBJ1-1, with D perhaps TRBD1 (5 bases). V lost 1 base to trimming and J lost 6 bases, with 18 bases between them. The CDR3 has 16 residues. Germline lookup yields CDR1 LNHNV and CDR2 YYDKDF (reference sequence).

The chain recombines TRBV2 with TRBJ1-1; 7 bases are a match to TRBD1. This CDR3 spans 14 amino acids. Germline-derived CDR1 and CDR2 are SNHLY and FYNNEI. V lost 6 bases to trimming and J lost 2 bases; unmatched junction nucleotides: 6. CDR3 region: CASSRQGLNTEAFF. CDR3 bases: TGTGCCAGCAGCCGACAGGGCTTAAACACTGAAGCTTTCTTT.

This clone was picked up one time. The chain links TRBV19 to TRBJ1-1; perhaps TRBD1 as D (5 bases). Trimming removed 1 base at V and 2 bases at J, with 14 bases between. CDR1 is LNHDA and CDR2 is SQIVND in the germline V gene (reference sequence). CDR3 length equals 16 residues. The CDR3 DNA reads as TGTGCCAGTAGTATAGTAGGGAGGGACCCAAACACTGAAGCTTTCTTT. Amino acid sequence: CASSIVGRDPNTEAFF. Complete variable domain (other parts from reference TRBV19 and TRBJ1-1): DGGITQSPKYLFRKEGQNVTLSCEQNLNHDAMYWYRQDPGQGLRLIYYSQIVNDFQKGDIAEGYSVSREKKESFPLTVTSAQKNPTAFYLCASSIVGRDPNTEAFFGQGTRLTVV.

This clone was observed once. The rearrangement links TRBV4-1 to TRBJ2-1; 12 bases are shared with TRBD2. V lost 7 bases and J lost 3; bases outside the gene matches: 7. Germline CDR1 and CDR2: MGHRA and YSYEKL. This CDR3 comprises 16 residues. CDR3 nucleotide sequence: TGCGCCAGCAAAAAACTAGCGGGGGGAATCTACAATGAGCAGTTCTTC. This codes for CASKKLAGGIYNEQFF.

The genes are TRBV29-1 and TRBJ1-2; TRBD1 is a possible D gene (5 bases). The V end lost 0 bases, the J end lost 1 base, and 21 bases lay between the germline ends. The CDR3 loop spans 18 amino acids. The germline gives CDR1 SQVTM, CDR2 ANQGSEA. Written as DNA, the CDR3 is TGCAGCGTTGAAGATAATCCAGGCAACAGGCGAATTAACTATGGCTACACCTTC. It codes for CSVEDNPGNRRINYGYTF. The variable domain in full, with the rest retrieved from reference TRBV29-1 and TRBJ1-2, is SAVISQKPSRDICQRGTSLTIQCQVDSQVTMMFWYRQQPGQSLTLIATANQGSEATYESGFVIDKFPISRPNLTFSTLTVSNMSPEDSSIYLCSVEDNPGNRRINYGYTFGSGTRLTVV.

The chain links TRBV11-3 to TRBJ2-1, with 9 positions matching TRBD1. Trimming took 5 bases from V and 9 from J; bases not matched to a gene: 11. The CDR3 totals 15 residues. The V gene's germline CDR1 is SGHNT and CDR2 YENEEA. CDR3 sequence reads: CASSTGGQGRGEQFF. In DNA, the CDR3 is TGTGCCAGCAGCACAGGCGGACAGGGGCGCGGTGAGCAGTTCTTC.

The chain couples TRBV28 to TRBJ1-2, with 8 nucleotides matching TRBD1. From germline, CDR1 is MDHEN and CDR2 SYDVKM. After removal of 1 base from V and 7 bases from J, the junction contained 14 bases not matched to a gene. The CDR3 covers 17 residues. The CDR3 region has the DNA TGTGCCAGCAGTTTATTGTTCCGGCCAGGACAGGGCGGTGGCTACACCTTC. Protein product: CASSLLFRPGQGGGYTF.

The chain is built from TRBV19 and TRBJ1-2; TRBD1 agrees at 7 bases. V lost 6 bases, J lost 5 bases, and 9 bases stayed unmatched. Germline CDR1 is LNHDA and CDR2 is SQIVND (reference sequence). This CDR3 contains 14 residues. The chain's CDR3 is CASRAKGAQYGYTF. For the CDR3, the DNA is TGTGCCAGTAGGGCTAAGGGGGCGCAGTATGGCTACACCTTC.

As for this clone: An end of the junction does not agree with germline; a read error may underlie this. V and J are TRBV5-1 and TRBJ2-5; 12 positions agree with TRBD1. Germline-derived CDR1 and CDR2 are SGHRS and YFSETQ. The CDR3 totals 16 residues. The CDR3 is CASSLGGQGAQETRYF. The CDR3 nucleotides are TGCGCCAGCAGCTTGGGGGGACAGGGGGCCCAAGAGACCCGGTACTTC.

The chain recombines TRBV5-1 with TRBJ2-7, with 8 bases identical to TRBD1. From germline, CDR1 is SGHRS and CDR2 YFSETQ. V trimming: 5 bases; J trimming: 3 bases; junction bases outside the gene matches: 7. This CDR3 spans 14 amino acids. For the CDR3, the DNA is TGCGCCAGCAGTTGGGCGACAGGGGTCTACGAGCAGTACTTC. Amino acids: CASSWATGVYEQYF.

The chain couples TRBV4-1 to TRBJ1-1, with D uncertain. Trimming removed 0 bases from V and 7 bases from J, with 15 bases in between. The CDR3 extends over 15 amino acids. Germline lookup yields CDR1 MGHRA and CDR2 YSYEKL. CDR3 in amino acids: CASSQDLGASLEAFF. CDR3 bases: TGCGCCAGCAGCCAAGATCTCGGAGCCTCGCTTGAAGCTTTCTTT.

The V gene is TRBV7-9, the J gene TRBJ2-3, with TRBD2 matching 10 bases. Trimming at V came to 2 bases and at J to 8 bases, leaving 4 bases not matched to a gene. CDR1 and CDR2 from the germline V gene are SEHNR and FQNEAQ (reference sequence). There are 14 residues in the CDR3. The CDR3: CASSLLAGVGTQYF. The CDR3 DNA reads TGTGCCAGCAGCTTACTAGCGGGAGTTGGTACGCAGTATTTT.